This is a list of T cell receptor beta chains from one sample in a study of blood T cell repertoires in COVID-19. TCRdb's table, derived via immunoSEQ multiplex PCR, lists solely in-frame clones and lacks some. The data show some 370,000 clones, with 89% seen just once and about 1.2% held by the top ten. The sequenced sample was peripheral blood. Receptor source: a man aged 35 to 55 with acute or convalescent COVID-19. The CDR3 runs from the conserved cysteine through the conserved F or W. Fields, in order: D gene, V gene, clone size, J gene, CDR3 protein, CDR3 DNA. D genes are given only for firm matches. A clone size is listed for some rows: how often the clone was seen (once, few, many), or a class if it is expanded.

d_gene: TRBD2
v_gene: TRBV27
abundance: .
j_gene: TRBJ2-1
CDR3aa: CASSSGRFYNEQFF
CDR3nt: TGTGCCAGCAGTAGCGGGAGGTTTTACAATGAGCAGTTCTTC

d_gene: TRBD2
v_gene: TRBV15
abundance: .
j_gene: TRBJ2-5
CDR3aa: CATSTATLGTSETQYF
CDR3nt: TGTGCCACCAGCACCGCTACCCTCGGGACTAGCGAGACCCAGTACTTC

d_gene: .
v_gene: TRBV4-1
abundance: .
j_gene: TRBJ1-5
CDR3aa: CASSQGLSRGQPQHF
CDR3nt: TGCGCCAGCAGCCAAGGACTGAGTCGCGGTCAGCCCCAGCATTTT

d_gene: TRBD2
v_gene: TRBV9
abundance: .
j_gene: TRBJ2-2
CDR3aa: CASSPRTSGSPNTGELFF
CDR3nt: TGTGCCAGCAGCCCTCGGACTAGCGGGAGCCCGAACACCGGGGAGCTGTTTTTT

d_gene: .
v_gene: TRBV28
abundance: .
j_gene: TRBJ1-1
CDR3aa: CASILSLIEGSAEAFF
CDR3nt: TGTGCCAGCATTCTAAGCCTTATTGAGGGTTCAGCTGAAGCTTTCTTT

d_gene: .
v_gene: TRBV5-1
abundance: .
j_gene: TRBJ1-1
CDR3aa: CASSLTVDMNTEAFF
CDR3nt: TGCGCCAGCAGCTTAACAGTAGACATGAACACTGAAGCTTTCTTT

d_gene: .
v_gene: TRBV7-9
abundance: .
j_gene: TRBJ1-3
CDR3aa: CASSYGQRVQTLEGNTIYF
CDR3nt: TGTGCCAGCAGTTACGGACAAAGGGTGCAAACCCTAGAAGGGAACACCATATATTTT

d_gene: TRBD1
v_gene: TRBV5-1
abundance: .
j_gene: TRBJ1-2
CDR3aa: CASSHVNLEGAGRYGYTF
CDR3nt: TGCGCCAGCAGCCATGTAAACCTAGAGGGGGCGGGGAGGTATGGCTACACCTTC

d_gene: .
v_gene: TRBV25-1
abundance: .
j_gene: TRBJ2-7
CDR3aa: CASGTAGAYEQYF
CDR3nt: TGTGCCAGCGGCACTGCCGGGGCCTACGAGCAGTACTTC

d_gene: .
v_gene: TRBV11-2
abundance: .
j_gene: TRBJ1-1
CDR3aa: CASSLGASSNTEAFF
CDR3nt: TGTGCCAGCAGCTTAGGGGCCAGCTCGAACACTGAAGCTTTCTTT

d_gene: TRBD1
v_gene: TRBV7-3
abundance: once
j_gene: TRBJ1-1
CDR3aa: CASSPNSGQVGSEAFF
CDR3nt: TGTGCCAGCAGCCCTAATTCGGGACAGGTTGGATCTGAAGCTTTCTTT

d_gene: TRBD1
v_gene: TRBV19
abundance: once
j_gene: TRBJ1-4
CDR3aa: CASRARDRNEKLFF
CDR3nt: TGTGCCAGTCGGGCCCGGGACAGGAATGAAAAACTGTTTTTT

d_gene: TRBD1
v_gene: TRBV10-3
abundance: .
j_gene: TRBJ1-2
CDR3aa: CAIQGGDRGLYGYTF
CDR3nt: TGTGCCATCCAAGGTGGGGACAGGGGTTTGTATGGCTACACCTTC

d_gene: TRBD1
v_gene: TRBV6-1
abundance: once
j_gene: TRBJ2-1
CDR3aa: CASSDQGALDEQFF
CDR3nt: TGTGCCAGCAGTGACCAGGGGGCGTTGGATGAGCAGTTCTTC

d_gene: .
v_gene: TRBV28
abundance: .
j_gene: TRBJ2-7
CDR3aa: CASQDRESYEQYF
CDR3nt: TGTGCCAGTCAGGACAGAGAATCCTACGAGCAGTACTTC

d_gene: TRBD1
v_gene: TRBV29-1
abundance: .
j_gene: TRBJ1-2
CDR3aa: CSVEDRGRRNGYTF
CDR3nt: TGCAGCGTTGAAGATAGGGGGCGAAGGAACGGCTACACCTTC

d_gene: .
v_gene: TRBV12-3/TRBV12-4
abundance: few
j_gene: TRBJ1-1
CDR3aa: CASSFHTEAFF
CDR3nt: TGTGCCAGCAGCTTCCACACTGAAGCTTTCTTT

d_gene: TRBD1
v_gene: TRBV28
abundance: .
j_gene: TRBJ2-7
CDR3aa: CASSWEYDRGTYEQYF
CDR3nt: TGTGCCAGCAGTTGGGAGTACGACAGGGGAACCTACGAGCAGTACTTC

d_gene: .
v_gene: TRBV27
abundance: .
j_gene: TRBJ1-6
CDR3aa: CASSRTGLASPLHF
CDR3nt: TGTGCCAGCAGCCGTACAGGGTTGGCTTCACCCCTCCACTTT

d_gene: .
v_gene: TRBV6-5
abundance: many
j_gene: TRBJ1-1
CDR3aa: CASSWGLESTEAFF
CDR3nt: TGTGCCAGCAGTTGGGGGCTCGAGTCCACTGAAGCTTTCTTT

d_gene: TRBD2
v_gene: TRBV3-1/TRBV3-2
abundance: .
j_gene: TRBJ2-3
CDR3aa: CASSQDRGGSRDTQYF
CDR3nt: TGTGCCAGCAGCCAAGATCGCGGGGGGTCCAGAGATACGCAGTATTTT

d_gene: .
v_gene: TRBV7-9
abundance: .
j_gene: TRBJ2-5
CDR3aa: CASSLGFSPQETQYF
CDR3nt: TGTGCCAGCAGCTTAGGTTTTTCCCCGCAAGAGACCCAGTACTTC

d_gene: TRBD1
v_gene: TRBV9
abundance: .
j_gene: TRBJ1-2
CDR3aa: CASSPRTGQNSGYTF
CDR3nt: TGTGCCAGCAGCCCGCGGACAGGACAGAACTCTGGCTACACCTTC

d_gene: TRBD1
v_gene: TRBV19
abundance: .
j_gene: TRBJ2-1
CDR3aa: CASSPGTGGVRSHFF
CDR3nt: TGTGCCAGTAGTCCCGGGACAGGGGGCGTCCGGTCACACTTCTTC

d_gene: .
v_gene: TRBV5-8
abundance: .
j_gene: TRBJ2-7
CDR3aa: CASRGLAHPYEQYF
CDR3nt: TGTGCCAGCAGGGGGCTAGCGCACCCCTACGAGCAGTACTTC

d_gene: TRBD2
v_gene: TRBV7-3
abundance: .
j_gene: TRBJ2-1
CDR3aa: CASSDRGGAVYNEQFF
CDR3nt: TGTGCCAGCAGCGACCGCGGGGGGGCTGTATACAATGAGCAGTTCTTC

d_gene: TRBD2
v_gene: TRBV29-1
abundance: .
j_gene: TRBJ2-3
CDR3aa: CSVDKLAGGPWDTQYF
CDR3nt: TGCAGCGTTGATAAACTAGCGGGAGGGCCATGGGATACGCAGTATTTT

d_gene: .
v_gene: TRBV2
abundance: once
j_gene: TRBJ2-2
CDR3aa: CASRLGSNTGELFF
CDR3nt: TGTGCCAGCAGACTAGGGTCGAACACCGGGGAGCTGTTTTTT

d_gene: .
v_gene: TRBV19
abundance: .
j_gene: TRBJ1-5
CDR3aa: CASKYTGPSFNQPQHF
CDR3nt: TGTGCCAGTAAGTACACAGGGCCCTCCTTCAATCAGCCCCAGCATTTT

d_gene: TRBD1
v_gene: TRBV10-1
abundance: few
j_gene: TRBJ2-4
CDR3aa: CASAWTGIINIQYF
CDR3nt: TGCGCCAGCGCTTGGACAGGGATTATCAACATTCAGTACTTC

d_gene: .
v_gene: TRBV21-1
abundance: .
j_gene: TRBJ1-6
CDR3aa: CASSNPGRVDSPLHF
CDR3nt: TGTGCCAGCAGCAATCCCGGCAGGGTTGATTCACCCCTCCACTTT

d_gene: .
v_gene: TRBV5-6
abundance: .
j_gene: TRBJ1-6
CDR3aa: CASSLLTGIPTPLHF
CDR3nt: TGTGCCAGCAGCTTACTTACAGGGATCCCTACACCCCTCCACTTT

d_gene: TRBD1
v_gene: TRBV30
abundance: .
j_gene: TRBJ1-6
CDR3aa: CAWKKLSGQMDSPLHF
CDR3nt: TGTGCCTGGAAAAAGTTATCGGGACAGATGGATTCACCCCTCCACTTT

d_gene: .
v_gene: TRBV5-6
abundance: .
j_gene: TRBJ2-1
CDR3aa: CASSLFGGSEQFF
CDR3nt: TGTGCCAGCAGCTTGTTTGGGGGCTCTGAGCAGTTCTTC

d_gene: .
v_gene: TRBV13
abundance: once
j_gene: TRBJ2-7
CDR3aa: CASSLGRSSYEQYF
CDR3nt: TGTGCCAGCAGCTTAGGACGGTCATCCTACGAGCAGTACTTC

d_gene: .
v_gene: TRBV28
abundance: few
j_gene: TRBJ1-5
CDR3aa: CASSYNPLPGVEPQHF
CDR3nt: TGTGCCAGCAGTTACAACCCCCTGCCGGGGGTTGAGCCCCAGCATTTT

d_gene: TRBD2
v_gene: TRBV28
abundance: .
j_gene: TRBJ2-7
CDR3aa: CASSIGLAGNSYEQYF
CDR3nt: TGTGCCAGCAGTATAGGACTAGCGGGCAACTCCTACGAGCAGTACTTC

d_gene: .
v_gene: TRBV18
abundance: .
j_gene: TRBJ2-7
CDR3aa: CASSPYAARSYEQYF
CDR3nt: TGTGCCAGCTCACCTTACGCGGCCCGGTCCTACGAGCAGTACTTC

d_gene: TRBD1
v_gene: TRBV24-1
abundance: .
j_gene: TRBJ2-3
CDR3aa: CATSGRWTGSTDTQYF
CDR3nt: TGTGCCACCAGTGGAAGGTGGACAGGGAGCACAGATACGCAGTATTTT

d_gene: TRBD2
v_gene: TRBV7-2
abundance: .
j_gene: TRBJ2-1
CDR3aa: CASSTLAGGSYNEQFF
CDR3nt: TGTGCCAGCAGCACTTTAGCGGGGGGCTCCTACAATGAGCAGTTCTTC